What follows are 19 T cell receptor beta chains derived from one specimen sequenced in a study of T cell responses to AZD1222 COVID-19 vaccine. Repertoires were generated with immunoSEQ multiplex PCR, while TCRdb's copy carries only in-frame clones and drops some. Of some 180,000 clones listed, 87% were seen once; the top ten hold less than 1.3%. The material sequenced was peripheral blood, taken 28 days after the second AZD1222 dose. The receptor source for this set is an adult who received the AZD1222 COVID-19 vaccine.

The chain employs TRBV18 and TRBJ1-2; 7 bases agree with TRBD1. Losses at the gene ends were 3 bases for V and 4 bases for J; bases not matched to a gene: 8. Germline V gives CDR1 KGHSH, CDR2 LQKENI. This CDR3 contains 15 residues. CDR3 sequence reads: CASSPNAGTVYGYTF. As DNA, the CDR3 is TGTGCCAGCTCACCGAACGCGGGGACAGTCTATGGCTACACCTTC.

This rearrangement joins TRBV15 to TRBJ2-1; the D gene is possibly TRBD1 (5 bases). Germline values: CDR1 LNHNV, CDR2 YYDKDF (reference sequence). The CDR3 length is 14 residues. Trimming left V 8 bases short and J 8 bases short, with 19 bases between. CDR3 sequence (DNA): TGTGCCACCCGACCGAACCTTCTCAGGGATGAGCAGTTCTTC. Translated, it gives CATRPNLLRDEQFF.

This chain connects TRBV6-5 to TRBJ1-2; D may be TRBD1 (5 bases). The length of the CDR3 is 14 residues. The germline gives CDR1 MNHEY, CDR2 SVGAGI. V shed 6 bases and J shed 7 bases, with 18 bases lying between them. Here the CDR3 DNA reads TGTGCCAGCAGGGCGGCTAGCCCGGGGGGTGGCTACACCTTC. Amino acids: CASRAASPGGGYTF.

The chain combines TRBV7-9 with TRBJ2-2, with 7 bases fitting TRBD1. CDR3 length equals 15 residues. CDR1 SEHNR and CDR2 FQNEAQ come from the germline V gene (reference sequence). V gave up 4 bases and J gave up 2 bases; unmatched junction bases: 4. Here the CDR3 DNA reads TGTGCCAGCAGCTCGACAGGGCCTAACACCGGGGAGCTGTTTTTT. Protein: CASSSTGPNTGELFF.

In regard to this clone: At the DNA level, this CDR3 is encoded by other sequences in the same sample as well. J is TRBJ2-3 and V is TRBV5-1; D may be TRBD2 (6 bases). V was pared by 0 bases and J by 1 base, with 9 bases between. The CDR3 is made up of 15 amino acids. In germline, CDR1 is SGHRS, CDR2 YFSETQ. The DNA for the CDR3 is TGCGCCAGCAGCTTGGCCGGGGGAGGCACAGATACGCAGTATTTT. Encoded protein: CASSLAGGGTDTQYF.

This sequence joins TRBV2 and TRBJ1-5; TRBD1 aligns across 7 bases. The germline CDR1 and CDR2 sequences are SNHLY and FYNNEI. This CDR3 is built from 14 residues. Unmatched junction bases numbered 6, after V lost 6 bases and J lost 4 bases. The chain's CDR3 is CASSRQGWNQPQHF. The DNA for the CDR3 is TGTGCCAGCAGCCGACAGGGTTGGAATCAGCCCCAGCATTTT.

The rearrangement joins TRBV5-4 to TRBJ2-5, with 7 bases identical to TRBD2. The V gene's germline CDR1 is SGHNT and CDR2 YYREEE (reference sequence). CDR3 length: 16 amino acids. V trimming: 5 bases; J trimming: 2 bases; junction bases outside the gene matches: 12. This CDR3 reads CASSSGGDRRQETQYF. The CDR3 DNA is TGTGCCAGCAGTTCTGGGGGGGACCGGAGGCAAGAGACCCAGTACTTC.

The chain links TRBV19 to TRBJ2-2; 8 nucleotides line up with TRBD1. V lost 10 bases and J lost 0; bases outside the gene matches: 4. Germline V lookup: CDR1 LNHDA, CDR2 SQIVND (reference sequence). The CDR3 is made up of 14 amino acids. CDR3 in amino acids: CAIAGQANTGELFF. CDR3 coding DNA: TGTGCCATCGCGGGACAGGCGAACACCGGGGAGCTGTTTTTT.

This sequence joins TRBV3-1 (or the pseudogene TRBV3-2) and TRBJ2-5; perhaps D is TRBD1 or TRBD2 (6 bases each). Germline-derived CDR1 and CDR2 are LGHDT and YNNKEL (reference sequence). The CDR3 is 15 residues long. The germline V and J ends were trimmed by 1 base and 4 bases, with 13 bases remaining between them. The CDR3 is CASSQGIGGSETQYF. The CDR3, as DNA: TGTGCCAGCAGCCAAGGGATCGGGGGCTCAGAGACCCAGTACTTC.

The rearrangement links TRBV5-4 to TRBJ1-1; D is undetermined. Germline V gene lookup returns CDR1 SGHNT and CDR2 YYREEE (reference sequence). The germline V and J ends were trimmed by 0 bases and 4 bases, with 7 bases remaining between them. The CDR3 sequence is 13 residues long. The CDR3 DNA sequence: TGTGCCAGCAGCTTGGGGTTGGGCACTGAAGCTTTCTTT. As protein: CASSLGLGTEAFF.

This chain links TRBV9 with TRBJ2-2; no definite D call. Trimming pared 4 bases from V and 6 bases from J, leaving 7 bases between. The CDR3 covers 12 residues. Germline V gene sequence: CDR1 SGDLS, CDR2 YYNGEE. The CDR3 DNA reads as TGTGCCAGCAGCTTAAGCCCCGGGGAGCTGTTTTTT. This gives the protein CASSLSPGELFF. The entire variable domain, with the rest obtained from reference TRBV9 and TRBJ2-2, is as follows: DSGVTQTPKHLITATGQRVTLRCSPRSGDLSVYWYQQSLDQGLQFLIQYYNGEERAKGNILERFSAQQFPDLHSELNLSSLELGDSALYFCASSLSPGELFFGEGSRLTVL.

This chain links TRBV6-5 with TRBJ2-1, with a tentative D call TRBD2 (5 bases). CDR3 length: 15 residues. V was clipped by 8 bases and J by 2 bases, with 16 bases between them. Germline V gives CDR1 MNHEY, CDR2 SVGAGI. The CDR3 sequence is CASRRRQRAYNEQFF. The CDR3 bases are TGTGCCAGCCGCCGCCGCCAGAGGGCCTACAATGAGCAGTTCTTC.

The genes are TRBV2 and TRBJ2-7; weak D call: TRBD1 (5 bases). CDR3 length: 14 amino acids. Germline V gene lookup returns CDR1 SNHLY and CDR2 FYNNEI. V was trimmed by 7 bases and J by 3 bases, leaving 16 bases between them. Here the CDR3 DNA reads TGTGCCAGCACCCTTGTCGGTAGGGGCTACGAGCAGTACTTC. It yields the protein CASTLVGRGYEQYF.

The V and J genes are TRBV9 and TRBJ2-5; D is undetermined. Trimming stripped 0 bases from V and 0 bases from J, with 9 bases between. CDR1 SGDLS and CDR2 YYNGEE come from the germline V gene. This CDR3 is built from 15 residues. The CDR3: CASSVVASHQETQYF. CDR3 in DNA: TGTGCCAGCAGCGTAGTGGCCAGCCACCAAGAGACCCAGTACTTC.

The V call is TRBV27, the J call TRBJ1-2; TRBD1 agrees at 7 bases. The CDR3 has 14 residues. Germline CDR1 MNHEY, CDR2 SMNVEV (reference sequence). The junction had 10 bases not matched to a gene; V was cut back by 8 bases and J by 4 bases. The CDR3: CASHTRGHGYGYTF. In nucleotides, the CDR3 is TGTGCCAGCCACACTAGGGGGCATGGCTATGGCTACACCTTC.

The rearrangement links TRBV10-3 to TRBJ1-3, with D hard to call. V was cut by 10 bases and J by 0 bases, with 19 bases left in between. This CDR3 spans 16 amino acids. Germline V CDR1 and CDR2: ENHRY, SYGVKD. The CDR3 region is CATGDYLGDSGNTIYF. The CDR3 bases are TGTGCCACGGGAGACTACCTCGGGGACTCTGGAAACACCATATATTTT.

This sequence joins TRBV29-1 and TRBJ1-5; D is possibly TRBD1 (6 bases). CDR1 and CDR2 (germline): SQVTM, ANQGSEA. The V end was cut by 4 bases, the J end by 6 bases, with 19 bases between. The CDR3 consists of 15 residues. The CDR3 loop is CSVVEAKGTSQPQHF. As DNA, the CDR3 is TGCAGCGTTGTCGAGGCGAAGGGGACAAGTCAGCCCCAGCATTTT.

This chain uses TRBV19 with TRBJ1-1; 7 nucleotides agree with TRBD1. V gave up 6 bases and J gave up 6 bases; unmatched junction bases: 16. The CDR3 sequence is 16 residues long. Germline loops: CDR1 LNHDA, CDR2 SQIVND (reference sequence). CDR3 nucleotides: TGTGCCAGTAGACTATGGCTAGACAGGGAGGGCGCTGAAGCTTTCTTT. This translates into CASRLWLDREGAEAFF.

On this clone itself: Within the sample, other DNA sequences also encode this same CDR3. V is TRBV9 and J is TRBJ1-5; D remains ambiguous. Germline loops: CDR1 SGDLS, CDR2 YYNGEE. There are 15 residues in the CDR3. V dropped 4 bases and J dropped 1 base, with 12 bases sitting between them. This CDR3 is CASSRTQESNQPQHF. DNA of the CDR3: TGTGCCAGCAGCCGTACCCAGGAGAGCAATCAGCCCCAGCATTTT.